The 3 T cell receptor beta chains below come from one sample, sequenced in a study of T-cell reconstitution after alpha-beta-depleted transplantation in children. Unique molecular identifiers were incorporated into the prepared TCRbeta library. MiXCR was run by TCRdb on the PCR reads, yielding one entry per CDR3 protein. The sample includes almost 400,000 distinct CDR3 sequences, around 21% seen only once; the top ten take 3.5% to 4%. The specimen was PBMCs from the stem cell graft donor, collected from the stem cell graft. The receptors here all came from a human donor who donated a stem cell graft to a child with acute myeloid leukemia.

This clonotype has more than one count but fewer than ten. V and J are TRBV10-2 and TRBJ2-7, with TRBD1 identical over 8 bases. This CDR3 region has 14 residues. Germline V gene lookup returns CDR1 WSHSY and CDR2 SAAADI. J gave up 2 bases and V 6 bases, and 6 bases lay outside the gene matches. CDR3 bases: TGCGCCAGCAGAATTGGACAGGGCCCCTACGAGCAGTACTTC. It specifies CASRIGQGPYEQYF.

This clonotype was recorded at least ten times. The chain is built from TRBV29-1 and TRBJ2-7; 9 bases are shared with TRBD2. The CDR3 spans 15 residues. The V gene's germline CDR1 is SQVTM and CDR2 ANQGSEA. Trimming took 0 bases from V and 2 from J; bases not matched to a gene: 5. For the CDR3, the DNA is TGCAGCGTTGAAGATCGGACTAGCGTAACCTACGAGCAGTACTTC. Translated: CSVEDRTSVTYEQYF.

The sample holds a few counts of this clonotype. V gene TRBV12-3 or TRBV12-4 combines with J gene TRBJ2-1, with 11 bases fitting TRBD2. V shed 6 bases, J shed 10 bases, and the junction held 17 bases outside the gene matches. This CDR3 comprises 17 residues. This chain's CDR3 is CASSPHGGSSGRIEQFF. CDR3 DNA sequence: TGTGCCAGCAGCCCCCACGGGGGTTCTAGCGGGAGGATCGAGCAGTTCTTC.